This T cell receptor beta chain appears in the sequencing data of a study of CD8 T cells in Susac syndrome. The study's findings and limits: The CD4+ T cell repertoires in Susac syndrome did not show any clonal expansion.

The germline CDR1 and CDR2 sequences are SGHRS and YFSETQ. Germline trimming cut 4 bases from V and 3 bases from J; bases unmatched to any gene: 9. The CDR3 spans 15 residues. With respect to this clonotype: Its target is unknown.

cDNA came from roughly 0.47 to 1 ug RNA primed by random hexamers. TCRdb reprocessed the immunoSEQ multiplex PCR reads via MiXCR and lists one record per CDR3 protein. Of about 94,000 distinct CDR3 sequences detected, roughly 94% appear once; the ten largest clones hold around 0.33%. While CD8+ and CD4+ T cells were isolated negatively, TEMRA cells were enriched by FACS. The receptor was derived from a human donor with Susac syndrome. The rearrangement links TRBV5-1 to TRBJ2-7; TRBD2 matches at 8 bases. The specimen sequenced was CD4+ T cells from PBMCs. As DNA, the CDR3 is TGCGCCAGCAGCCGGGAGGGGGGGGCAATCTACGAGCAGTACTTC. Encoded protein: CASSREGGAIYEQYF.